A selection of T cell receptor beta chains follows, all from one sample in a study of T cells in localized non-small cell lung cancer. Clones were read by immunoSEQ multiplex PCR, and TCRdb kept only the in-frame ones, dropping some. The repertoire holds 24,000 or so clones, with 75% to 90% as singletons. This sample comprised peripheral blood, obtained before any cancer treatment. The receptors shown here come from a female donor older than 55 with stage I lung adenocarcinoma. Each CDR3 is given with its conserved first and last residue. The D gene is left open where the match is weak. The size entry is marked missing in some rows and otherwise reads once, few, many or a size class.

D gene	J gene	clone size	V gene	CDR3 DNA	CDR3 protein
TRBD2	TRBJ2-2	once	TRBV11-3	TGTGCCAGCAGCTTAGGGAGCGGGAGCTCTAGGACCGGGGAGCTGTTTTTT	CASSLGSGSSRTGELFF
TRBD1	TRBJ1-5	-	TRBV27	TGTGCCAGCAGGCGACAGGGGGCGGATCAGCCCCAGCATTTT	CASRRQGADQPQHF
TRBD1	TRBJ2-7	-	TRBV9	TGTGCCAGCAGCGTAGGGACAGGAACCTACGAGCAGTACTTC	CASSVGTGTYEQYF
TRBD2	TRBJ2-2	-	TRBV19	TGTGCCAGTAGCAGGGGACTAGCGGGGTACGCGAACACCGGGGAGCTGTTTTTT	CASSRGLAGYANTGELFF
TRBD1	TRBJ2-7	-	TRBV28	TGTGCCAGCAGTGTCTCCGGACAGGGCGAGAACGAGCAGTACTTC	CASSVSGQGENEQYF
-	TRBJ2-1	-	TRBV11-2	TGTGCCAGCAGCCCCGAACACAATGAGCAGTTCTTC	CASSPEHNEQFF
-	TRBJ1-2	-	TRBV19	TGTGCCAGTAGCCCGACAGGAACCTTCTATGGCTACACCTTC	CASSPTGTFYGYTF
TRBD1	TRBJ2-2	-	TRBV27	TGTGCCAGCAAACTAACTGCGGGACAGGGGGCCGCCGGGGAGCTGTTTTTT	CASKLTAGQGAAGELFF
-	TRBJ1-1	-	TRBV7-6	TGTGCCAGCAGCTTAGGGAACAGGGCCACTGAAGCTTTCTTT	CASSLGNRATEAFF
TRBD1	TRBJ1-6	-	TRBV7-6	TGTGCCAGCAGCTCAGGGGGCTTCAATTCACCCCTCCACTTT	CASSSGGFNSPLHF
-	TRBJ1-6	-	TRBV14	TGTGCCAGCGAACATTACGAAAGGGCCCGATTCCAATCACCCCTCCACTTT	CASEHYERARFQSPLHF
TRBD1	TRBJ1-5	-	TRBV9	TGTGCCAGCAGCGTAGAGGGACAGGACTATCAGCCCCAGCATTTT	CASSVEGQDYQPQHF
-	TRBJ2-3	-	TRBV27	TGTGCCAGCAGTTTGGAGTTTGGGCCAGATACGCAGTATTTT	CASSLEFGPDTQYF
TRBD1	TRBJ1-2	few	TRBV10-1	TGCGCCCTTAGACCCAGACAGGGATTCAACTATGGCTACACCTTC	CALRPRQGFNYGYTF
-	TRBJ2-5	few	TRBV7-9	TGTGCCAGCAGCTTGGAGACCCAGTACTTC	CASSLETQYF
-	TRBJ2-4	-	TRBV7-9	TGTGCCAGCAGCCTCGGGGACCTTGGAAACATTCAGTACTTC	CASSLGDLGNIQYF
-	TRBJ2-5	-	TRBV30	TGTGCCTGGAGTGGATCTCGCAGGGGAGAGACCCAGTACTTC	CAWSGSRRGETQYF
-	TRBJ2-7	-	TRBV4-1	TGCGCCAGCAGCCAAGATTGGCAGGGGCGAGACGAGCAGTACTTC	CASSQDWQGRDEQYF
-	TRBJ2-1	-	TRBV9	TGTGCCAGCAGCGTAGGTCTAGAAGGTGGCAATGAGCAGTTCTTC	CASSVGLEGGNEQFF
-	TRBJ2-6	-	TRBV25-1	TGTGCCAGCAGTGAAACTGCAGTATCTGGGGCCAACGTCCTGACTTTC	CASSETAVSGANVLTF
TRBD1	TRBJ2-7	-	TRBV6-5	TGTGCCAGCAGCCAGGGACAGATTTTTACCTACGAGCAGTACTTC	CASSQGQIFTYEQYF
-	TRBJ1-1	-	TRBV28	TGTGCCAGCAGTTTAACTTCTTCCAGGGGTCAGATGAACACTGAAGCTTTCTTT	CASSLTSSRGQMNTEAFF
-	TRBJ2-1	-	TRBV14	TGTGCCAGCAGCCTCAGGTCCCAGGCGGTTGAGCAGTTCTTC	CASSLRSQAVEQFF
-	TRBJ2-7	-	TRBV6-4	TGTGCCAGCAGTAGGGACGGAAGCTACGAGCAGTACTTC	CASSRDGSYEQYF
-	TRBJ1-1	-	TRBV6-1	TGTGCCAGCAGGGACCTATACACTGAAGCTTTCTTT	CASRDLYTEAFF
-	TRBJ1-3	-	TRBV30	TGTGCCTGGAGTCTTTTCTCTGGAAACACCATATATTTT	CAWSLFSGNTIYF
-	TRBJ1-1	once	TRBV5-4	TGTGCCAGCAGCCCCAGGGGCAGGGGATCATATAACACTGAAGCTTTCTTT	CASSPRGRGSYNTEAFF
-	TRBJ1-2	-	TRBV7-3	TGTGCCAGCAGCTTAGAATCCCACCCCTATGGCTACACCTTC	CASSLESHPYGYTF
-	TRBJ1-2	once	TRBV6-5	TGTGCCAGCAGTTATCGGGGGTCCACTAACTATGGCTACACCTTC	CASSYRGSTNYGYTF
-	TRBJ1-1	-	TRBV5-1	TGCGCCAGCAGAAAAGAACAGCTTGAGTCTTGGAACACTGAAGCTTTCTTT	CASRKEQLESWNTEAFF
-	TRBJ2-5	-	TRBV7-8	TGTGCCAGCAGCTTAGCCGGAGCTACCCAAGAGACCCAGTACTTC	CASSLAGATQETQYF
TRBD2	TRBJ2-1	-	TRBV19	TGTGCCAGCGCGCCGGTTAGGCGCGGGGGGGCTCTCTCCTACAATGAGCAGTTCTTC	CASAPVRRGGALSYNEQFF
-	TRBJ1-3	-	TRBV6-5	TGTGCCAGCGTACCTACCTCTGGAAACACCATATATTTT	CASVPTSGNTIYF
-	TRBJ1-5	few	TRBV4-1	TGCGCCAGCAGCCAAGGCCTGGGAGGGGAGGAGATGTACAATCAGCCCCAGCATTTT	CASSQGLGGEEMYNQPQHF
-	TRBJ1-1	-	TRBV30	TGTGCCTGGAGTAGGGCAGGGGACACTGAAGCTTTCTTT	CAWSRAGDTEAFF
-	TRBJ2-5	once	TRBV10-3	TGTGCCATCAGTGAAGGGCTAGAGACCCAGTACTTC	CAISEGLETQYF
-	TRBJ2-7	-	TRBV7-2	TGTGCCAGCAGCTCGGTGGAAACCTACGAGCAGTACTTC	CASSSVETYEQYF
-	TRBJ2-2	-	TRBV19	TGTGCCAGTAGTATCGGTGACAGGCGGATCGGGGAGCTGTTTTTT	CASSIGDRRIGELFF
-	TRBJ2-7	once	TRBV15	TGTGCCACCAGCAGAGATAGCACAGCTTACCAGTACTTC	CATSRDSTAYQYF
-	TRBJ1-3	-	TRBV30	TGTGCCTGGACCCGCCAGACGACATTTAGGTCGTACGGAAACACCATATATTTT	CAWTRQTTFRSYGNTIYF
-	TRBJ2-3	-	TRBV6-1	TGTGCCAGCAGTGCAGCGGGCGGCACAGATACGCAGTATTTT	CASSAAGGTDTQYF
-	TRBJ2-1	-	TRBV4-1	TGCGCCAGCAGCCAAGAAATTTCGAGGCTAGGGGGTGAGCAGTTCTTC	CASSQEISRLGGEQFF
TRBD1	TRBJ2-7	-	TRBV5-4	TGTGCCAGCAGCTGGGACAGGGGGGGCGAGCAGTACTTC	CASSWDRGGEQYF
TRBD1	TRBJ2-7	-	TRBV6-1	TGTGCCAGCAGTGAAGCGGGCGCCGGGACAGCATCCTACGAGCAGTACTTC	CASSEAGAGTASYEQYF
-	TRBJ1-4	once	TRBV30	TGTGCCTGGAGTTCTCCCCCTTCGGACGAAAAACTGTTTTTT	CAWSSPPSDEKLFF
-	TRBJ2-5	once	TRBV7-9	TGTGCCAGCAGCTTAGAACTACTATCTAGTAGTCAAGAGACCCAGTACTTC	CASSLELLSSSQETQYF
-	TRBJ1-4	-	TRBV9	TGTGCCAGCAGCGTAGCCCCGGATCCTAATGAAAAACTGTTTTTT	CASSVAPDPNEKLFF
-	TRBJ2-1	-	TRBV11-2	TGTGCCAGCAGCTTAGGGTCCAATGAGCAGTTCTTC	CASSLGSNEQFF
-	TRBJ1-2	-	TRBV6-1	TGTGCCAGCAGTGAAAACAGTTATGGCTACACCTTC	CASSENSYGYTF
-	TRBJ1-4	-	TRBV5-6	TGTGCCAGCAGCTTCTCAGGCCACTGGGGACTGTTTTTT	CASSFSGHWGLFF
-	TRBJ2-5	-	TRBV7-3	TGTGCCAGCAGCTTAATGGGCGGGCAAGAGACCCAGTACTTC	CASSLMGGQETQYF
TRBD1	TRBJ1-1	-	TRBV19	TGTGCCAGTAGTACAGGGGGAGGGAACACAGGCCTGAACACTGAAGCTTTCTTT	CASSTGGGNTGLNTEAFF
TRBD1	TRBJ2-5	-	TRBV27	TGTGCCAGCAGCGGACAGGGGCGAGAGACCCAGTACTTC	CASSGQGRETQYF
-	TRBJ1-2	-	TRBV7-3	TGTGCCAGCAGCTTAAACGCGCGGTATGGCTACACCTTC	CASSLNARYGYTF
TRBD1	TRBJ1-1	-	TRBV11-2	TGTGCCAGCAGCCGGGACAGGGGCACTGAAGCTTTCTTT	CASSRDRGTEAFF
-	TRBJ1-3	once	TRBV6-5	TGTGCCAGCAGCCCCAGGAATAGAAACACCATATATTTT	CASSPRNRNTIYF
TRBD2	TRBJ2-7	-	TRBV7-9	TGTGCCAGCAGCCCGACTAGCGGGTTCTCCTACGAGCAGTACTTC	CASSPTSGFSYEQYF
-	TRBJ1-5	-	TRBV6-5	TGTGCCAGCAGTTATATGGGGCAGCCCCAGCATTTT	CASSYMGQPQHF
-	TRBJ2-7	-	TRBV9	TGTGCCAGCAGCGTGGGGACAAAAAGCTCCTACGAGCAGTACTTC	CASSVGTKSSYEQYF